The 2 T cell receptor beta chains in this list originate from one sample, sequenced in a study of cytomegalovirus exposure and HLA in healthy donors. 60 Vbeta and 13 Jbeta primers were used in PCR. The protocol was immunoSEQ multiplex PCR, while the TCRdb copy is restricted to in-frame clones and leaves out a portion. The sample carries approximately 200,000 clones, more than 65% recorded once. Source material: PBMCs. The receptors shown here come from a woman between 25 and 40 years old in good health and CMV-seropositive.

This chain connects TRBV7-9 to TRBJ1-5, with D perhaps TRBD1 (6 bases). This CDR3 has 15 residues. From germline, CDR1 is SEHNR and CDR2 FQNEAQ (reference sequence). Trimming took 5 bases from V and 4 from J, leaving 15 bases between them. The CDR3 nucleotides are TGTGCCAGCAGCCCAGGTCAGGGGCCTAATCAGCCCCAGCATTTT. Its protein is CASSPGQGPNQPQHF.

In this sample, this clone turned up a few times. The V and J genes are TRBV19 and TRBJ2-1, with 7 bases aligning to TRBD1. CDR1 is LNHDA, CDR2 SQIVND, per germline (reference sequence). The CDR3 consists of 15 residues. Trimming at V came to 3 bases and at J to 6 bases, leaving 8 bases not matched to a gene. The CDR3 bases are TGTGCCAGTAGTATTCAGGGGCCAGGGGGCAATGAGCAGTTCTTC. It encodes CASSIQGPGGNEQFF. Full variable domain (outside the CDR3, taken from reference TRBV19 and TRBJ2-1): DGGITQSPKYLFRKEGQNVTLSCEQNLNHDAMYWYRQDPGQGLRLIYYSQIVNDFQKGDIAEGYSVSREKKESFPLTVTSAQKNPTAFYLCASSIQGPGGNEQFFGPGTRLTVL.